This T cell receptor (beta chain) was recovered during a study of blood T cells in healthy people across ages. Overall study findings and caveats: With naive T cell percentage, TCR beta diversity showed a strong correlation. Per million T cells, the diversity of TCR beta decreased roughly linearly as age advanced. A conclusive naive versus antigen-experienced comparison was prevented by the unsorted PBMCs.

This clonotype was detected ten times or more. As yet, its antigen is unknown. Through a sample-barcoded 5' primer and a J-beta primer mix, a second PCR was run for roughly 7 to 12 cycles. TCRdb processed the 5' RACE reads anew with MiXCR; each CDR3 protein has one entry. The profile shows about 1.6 million distinct CDR3 sequences, roughly a third of them singletons. The CDR3 runs to 18 residues. Germline CDR1 and CDR2: SQVTM and ANQGSEA. The junction had 5 bases not matched to a gene; V was cut back by 0 bases and J by 0 bases. Healthy Caucasian individuals from Russia aged roughly 6 to 95 served as donors.

The source is a woman aged 25-40 years in good health. V is TRBV29-1 and J is TRBJ2-6; TRBD1 matches 10 bases. Sequenced sample: blood. The CDR3 spells CSVEDPGQGRSGANVLTF. CDR3 coding DNA: TGCAGCGTTGAAGACCCGGGACAGGGGCGCTCTGGGGCCAACGTCCTGACTTTC.